The 2 T cell receptor beta chains presented below share a single source sample, sequenced in a study of control samples from healthy donors and cancer patients. Sequenced by immunoSEQ multiplex PCR; TCRdb stores in-frame clones only, minus some. The sample yields around 190,000 clones, roughly 92% seen once. The sequencing input was blood. Every receptor here comes from a man aged 25-45 years in good health.

V usage is TRBV27 and J usage is TRBJ2-2; the D call may be TRBD1 or TRBD2 (6 bases each). V was clipped by 8 bases and J by 1 base, with 17 bases between them. The CDR3 contains 16 residues. Germline V gene data show CDR1 as MNHEY and CDR2 as SMNVEV (reference sequence). CDR3 region: CASGGLRGKNTGELFF. CDR3 coding DNA: TGTGCCAGCGGGGGGCTTCGGGGAAAGAACACCGGGGAGCTGTTTTTT.

The chain uses TRBV7-2 and TRBJ2-1; D possibly corresponds to TRBD1 (6 bases). Trimming stripped 0 bases from V and 0 bases from J, with 9 bases between. This CDR3 comprises 16 residues. Germline V gives CDR1 SGHTA, CDR2 FQGNSA. This chain's CDR3 is CASSLAGALSYNEQFF. The CDR3 coding sequence is TGTGCCAGCAGCTTAGCGGGGGCCCTCTCCTACAATGAGCAGTTCTTC. The variable domain in full, with the rest retrieved from reference TRBV7-2 and TRBJ2-1, is GAGVSQSPSNKVTEKGKDVELRCDPISGHTALYWYRQSLGQGLEFLIYFQGNSAPDKSGLPSDRFSAERTGGSVSTLTIQRTQQEDSAVYLCASSLAGALSYNEQFFGPGTRLTVL.